This T cell receptor (beta chain) was captured in a study of blood T cell repertoires in COVID-19. Measured with immunoSEQ multiplex PCR; TCRdb has only the in-frame clones, and not every one. The sample includes 200,000 to 250,000 clones, approximately 85% seen only once; the top ten take roughly an eighth. Germline CDR1 reads KGHSH; CDR2 reads LQKENI. There are 15 residues in the CDR3. Trimming at V came to 4 bases and at J to 6 bases, leaving 7 bases not matched to a gene. The sequencing sample was made of peripheral blood. This receptor was identified in a man at least 80 years old with acute or convalescent COVID-19. The genes are TRBV18 and TRBJ2-2; 8 nucleotides agree with TRBD1. CDR3: CASSQQGGIAGELFF. CDR3 nucleotide sequence: TGTGCCAGCTCACAACAGGGGGGAATCGCCGGGGAGCTGTTTTTT.